This paragraph covers one TCR beta chain sequence. Its antigen is unknown. This entry belongs to a study of graft-versus-host responses after intestinal transplantation. Study in general: Each patient got anti-thymocyte globulin induction, then tacrolimus and steroids for about 3 years. General study results and limits: Ileal or blood samples showed some GvH clones first, and such clones were also found in recipient marrow. Early HvG declines after transplant were associated with peak circulating GvH clone levels.

Looked up from germline, CDR1 is MGHDK and CDR2 is SYGVNS. The CDR3 contains 13 residues. Trimming left V 4 bases short and J 5 bases short, with 9 bases between. The assay was immunoSEQ multiplex PCR, and TCRdb's table has in-frame clones only and misses some. This table has approximately 97,000 clones, 85% to 95% appearing once. This sequence was found in a human donor who was the organ donor for an intestinal transplant. Material: unstimulated CD8+ T cells sorted from spleen or lymph node cells, obtained before transplant. The chain is built from TRBV25-1 and TRBJ1-5, with D possibly matching TRBD1 (6 bases). CDR3 in DNA: TGTGCCAGCAGTGGAGGGGGGGATCAGCCCCAGCATTTT. Translation gives CASSGGGDQPQHF.